The rows below give T cell receptor beta chains drawn from one sample of a study of spatial heterogeneity in lung cancer. Each CDR3 protein is one row after TCRdb ran MiXCR on the 5' RACE reads. The sample holds about 19,000 distinct CDR3 sequences, roughly 10% seen once. The sequencing here drew on PBMCs, taken at follow-up. These receptors were obtained from a female donor with early-stage non-small cell lung cancer. Each CDR3 is given with its conserved first and last residue. Each record gives: V gene, J gene, D gene, clone size, CDR3 protein, CDR3 DNA. A D gene is named only where the DNA matches it firmly. Clone sizes are given selectively: once, few, many, or a class where the clone is expanded.

V: TRBV5-6
J: TRBJ1-4
D: .
size: few
CDR3: CASSLVLTNEKLFF
DNA: TGTGCCAGCAGCTTGGTGTTGACTAATGAAAAACTGTTTTTT

V: TRBV7-8
J: TRBJ2-1
D: .
size: many
CDR3: CASSLETGAYNEQFF
DNA: TGTGCCAGCAGCTTAGAGACGGGGGCCTACAATGAGCAGTTCTTC

V: TRBV7-2
J: TRBJ1-5
D: .
size: few
CDR3: CASSLAGGVSQPQHF
DNA: TGTGCCAGCAGCTTGGCGGGAGGGGTGAGTCAGCCCCAGCATTTT

V: TRBV28
J: TRBJ2-7
D: .
size: many
CDR3: CATYRTEREQYF
DNA: TGTGCCACCTACCGGACAGAGCGCGAGCAGTACTTC

V: TRBV30
J: TRBJ1-2
D: TRBD1
size: many
CDR3: CAWSWTGIDYTF
DNA: TGTGCCTGGAGCTGGACAGGGATCGACTACACCTTC

V: TRBV20-1
J: TRBJ1-6
D: TRBD1
size: many
CDR3: CSAFYRGQPDSPLHF
DNA: TGCAGTGCTTTCTACAGGGGACAACCTGATTCACCCCTCCACTTT

V: TRBV9
J: TRBJ1-2
D: .
size: few
CDR3: CASSVGPPRPGDGYTF
DNA: TGTGCCAGCAGCGTAGGCCCTCCCAGACCGGGGGATGGCTACACCTTC

V: TRBV4-3
J: TRBJ1-6
D: .
size: many
CDR3: CASSQEGSGNSPLHF
DNA: TGCGCCAGCAGCCAAGAAGGGTCAGGGAATTCACCCCTCCACTTT

V: TRBV5-4
J: TRBJ1-2
D: .
size: few
CDR3: CASSLKDTYGGYTF
DNA: TGTGCCAGCAGCCTCAAGGATACCTATGGTGGCTACACCTTC

V: TRBV7-9
J: TRBJ2-7
D: TRBD1
size: few
CDR3: CASSSIRDRADEQYF
DNA: TGTGCCAGCAGCTCTATCAGGGACAGGGCGGACGAGCAGTACTTC

V: TRBV5-1
J: TRBJ2-5
D: .
size: many
CDR3: CASSFLGIGGETQYF
DNA: TGCGCCAGCAGCTTTTTGGGTATTGGTGGAGAGACCCAGTACTTC

V: TRBV7-9
J: TRBJ1-3
D: .
size: many
CDR3: CASSGQYGNTIYF
DNA: TGTGCCAGCAGCGGACAGTATGGTAACACCATATATTTT

V: TRBV7-2
J: TRBJ2-5
D: TRBD2
size: medium-sized
CDR3: CASSSSASGGPVETQYF
DNA: TGTGCCAGCAGCTCATCGGCCAGCGGGGGGCCGGTGGAGACCCAGTACTTC

V: TRBV15
J: TRBJ2-5
D: TRBD2
size: many
CDR3: CATSRDRAGGARRTQYF
DNA: TGTGCCACCAGCAGAGATCGAGCGGGGGGGGCTCGAAGGACCCAGTACTTC

V: TRBV11-3
J: TRBJ2-5
D: TRBD2
size: few
CDR3: CASSWGLDISETQYF
DNA: TGTGCCAGCAGCTGGGGACTAGACATCTCAGAGACCCAGTACTTC

V: TRBV29-1
J: TRBJ2-3
D: TRBD1
size: .
CDR3: CSVEPTISGGADTQYF
DNA: TGCAGCGTTGAACCAACAATATCAGGGGGCGCAGATACGCAGTATTTT

V: TRBV6-2/TRBV6-3
J: TRBJ2-2
D: .
size: many
CDR3: CASSYGGAPVVGELFF
DNA: TGTGCCAGCAGTTACGGGGGGGCCCCCGTGGTCGGGGAGCTGTTTTTT

V: TRBV28
J: TRBJ2-1
D: .
size: many
CDR3: CASSLSYQGLYNEQFF
DNA: TGTGCCAGCAGTTTATCCTATCAAGGGCTTTACAATGAGCAGTTCTTC

V: TRBV30
J: TRBJ2-7
D: .
size: many
CDR3: CAWWRGGGYEQYF
DNA: TGTGCCTGGTGGCGGGGTGGGGGCTACGAGCAGTACTTC

V: TRBV5-4
J: TRBJ2-4
D: .
size: many
CDR3: CASSGGTEAKNIQYF
DNA: TGTGCCAGCAGCGGGGGGACAGAGGCCAAAAACATTCAGTACTTC

V: TRBV10-3
J: TRBJ2-3
D: .
size: .
CDR3: CAISDGGGTDTQYF
DNA: TGTGCCATCAGTGACGGCGGGGGCACAGATACGCAGTATTTT

V: TRBV6-6
J: TRBJ1-2
D: TRBD1
size: many
CDR3: CASSSTGETNYGYTF
DNA: TGTGCCAGCAGTAGTACAGGGGAAACTAACTATGGCTACACCTTC

V: TRBV6-2/TRBV6-3
J: TRBJ2-1
D: TRBD2
size: .
CDR3: CASSYGGASGNEQFF
DNA: TGTGCCAGCAGTTACGGTGGGGCTAGCGGCAATGAGCAGTTCTTC

V: TRBV12-3/TRBV12-4
J: TRBJ2-7
D: .
size: many
CDR3: CASTPREQGKNEQYF
DNA: TGTGCCAGCACCCCGAGGGAGCAGGGAAAAAACGAGCAGTACTTC